One sample yielded the 7 T cell receptor beta chains listed below, sequenced in a study of cytomegalovirus exposure and HLA in healthy donors. 60 Vbeta and 13 Jbeta primers were used in PCR. Clones were read by immunoSEQ multiplex PCR, and TCRdb kept only the in-frame ones, dropping some. The sample holds approximately 100,000 clones, around 84% seen once. Material for sequencing was PBMCs. The receptors originated from a woman younger than 30 in good health and CMV-seronegative.

This clone was picked up a small number of times. The V call is TRBV7-9, the J call TRBJ1-2, with 7 bases fitting TRBD1. Trimming took 5 bases from V and 7 from J; bases not matched to a gene: 7. The germline V gene has CDR1 SEHNR and CDR2 FQNEAQ (reference sequence). This CDR3 is built from 13 residues. The CDR3 is CASSRKGAGGYTF. The CDR3, as DNA: TGTGCCAGCAGCCGGAAGGGGGCGGGTGGCTACACCTTC.

This clone was seen only a few times. The V gene is TRBV27, the J gene TRBJ2-2; D is perhaps TRBD2 (6 bases). The germline gives CDR1 MNHEY, CDR2 SMNVEV (reference sequence). The CDR3 has 13 residues. V lost 9 bases and J lost 6, with 14 bases in between. This CDR3 reads CARSRTIPGELFF. The CDR3 DNA follows: TGTGCCAGGTCAAGGACTATTCCCGGGGAGCTGTTTTTT.

The chain couples TRBV4-3 to TRBJ1-1; 7 bases map to TRBD1. The CDR3 is made up of 16 amino acids. Trimming took 3 bases from V and 3 from J; bases not matched to a gene: 10. Germline CDR1 reads LGHNA; CDR2 reads YSLEER. The CDR3 bases are TGCGCCAGCAGCCAGTCAATTACAGGGGCTGACACTGAAGCTTTCTTT. Translation gives CASSQSITGADTEAFF.

V gene TRBV6-1 combines with J gene TRBJ2-7; 12 bases match TRBD2. Per the germline V gene, CDR1 is MNHNS and CDR2 is SASEGT. J lost 4 bases, V lost 7 bases, and 8 bases had no gene match. CDR3 length: 15 residues. The CDR3 spells CASKAGLAGLYEQYF. CDR3 coding DNA: TGTGCCAGCAAGGCGGGACTAGCGGGTTTATACGAGCAGTACTTC.

The rearrangement uses TRBV25-1 and TRBJ1-1, with 7 bases aligning to TRBD1. V dropped 6 bases and J dropped 1; count of bases not matched to a gene: 5. The CDR3 consists of 14 residues. CDR1 and CDR2 (germline): MGHDK, SYGVNS. CDR3 nucleotide sequence: TGTGCCAGCAGCAGACAGGGAAGGAACACTGAAGCTTTCTTT. It is translated as CASSRQGRNTEAFF.

The rearrangement joins TRBV6-4 to TRBJ2-2; D is perhaps TRBD1 (5 bases). This CDR3 is 14 amino acids long. The V end was cut by 2 bases, the J end by 8 bases, with 12 bases between. Germline CDR1 reads MRHNA; CDR2 reads SNTAGT. The CDR3 here is CASSDDSAAGELFF. CDR3 DNA sequence: TGTGCCAGCAGTGACGACAGCGCTGCAGGGGAGCTGTTTTTT.

The chain recombines TRBV15 with TRBJ1-3, with D perhaps TRBD1 (5 bases). V lost 0 bases and J 0 bases, leaving 12 bases between the germline ends. CDR1 and CDR2 from the germline V gene are LNHNV and YYDKDF (reference sequence). The CDR3 spans 17 residues. CDR3 sequence (DNA): TGTGCCACCAGCAGAGATTTTATCGACAGCTCTGGAAACACCATATATTTT. It specifies CATSRDFIDSSGNTIYF.